A selection of T cell receptor beta chains follows, all from one sample in a study of shared clonotypes between healthy human individuals. Some clones are missing from TCRdb's copy, which holds only in-frame ones; the method was immunoSEQ multiplex PCR. This sample carries fewer than 1.6 million clones, roughly 98.5% of them seen once, and the ten largest clones take 0.36%. Sequencing was carried out using naive CD4+ T cells sorted from blood. The receptors here all came from a man younger than 40 in good health. The CDR3 runs from the conserved cysteine through the conserved F or W. Fields, in order: J gene, D gene, clone size, V gene, CDR3 protein, CDR3 DNA. A D gene is named only where the DNA matches it firmly. Clone sizes are given selectively: once, few, many, or a class where the clone is expanded.

>TRBJ2-1|TRBD1|NA|TRBV10-3
CAISESRDRVIYNEQFF
TGTGCCATCAGTGAGTCACGGGACAGGGTAATATACAATGAGCAGTTCTTC
>TRBJ2-6|NA|NA|TRBV29-1
CSVVRTGANVLTF
TGCAGCGTTGTTAGGACAGGGGCCAACGTCCTGACTTTC
>TRBJ2-1|TRBD2|NA|TRBV28
CASSTGLAAIYNEQFF
TGTGCCAGCAGCACGGGACTAGCGGCCATTTACAATGAGCAGTTCTTC
>TRBJ1-2|NA|NA|TRBV4-1
CASSPGGGDYGYTF
TGCGCCAGCAGCCCCGGCGGGGGCGACTATGGCTACACCTTC
>TRBJ2-7|NA|NA|TRBV5-1
CASSLGKGNEQYF
TGCGCCAGCAGCCTAGGCAAAGGGAACGAGCAGTACTTC
>TRBJ2-1|TRBD2|NA|TRBV7-7
CASSLAPGRGYNEQFF
TGTGCCAGCAGCTTAGCTCCCGGGAGGGGCTACAATGAGCAGTTCTTC
>TRBJ2-1|NA|NA|TRBV29-1
CSSQQGDEQFF
TGCAGCTCTCAACAGGGAGATGAGCAGTTCTTC
>TRBJ2-1|NA|NA|TRBV5-1
CASSLYRLATDNEQFF
TGCGCCAGCAGCTTGTATAGGTTGGCTACAGACAATGAGCAGTTCTTC
>TRBJ1-4|NA|NA|TRBV2
CASSELQGLNEKLFF
TGTGCCAGCAGTGAATTACAGGGTTTAAACGAAAAACTGTTTTTT
>TRBJ2-1|TRBD2|NA|TRBV9
CASSVAGGSDEQFF
TGTGCCAGCAGCGTAGCGGGAGGGTCCGATGAGCAGTTCTTC
>TRBJ1-4|NA|NA|TRBV7-6
CASSRHGGTNEKLFF
TGTGCCAGCAGCCGACACGGGGGAACTAATGAAAAACTGTTTTTT
>TRBJ2-5|NA|NA|TRBV7-9
CASSFEQGRETQYF
TGTGCCAGCAGCTTTGAACAGGGTCGGGAGACCCAGTACTTC
>TRBJ2-1|TRBD2|NA|TRBV14
CASSQIGAGLYNEQFF
TGTGCCAGCAGCCAGATAGGAGCGGGACTTTACAATGAGCAGTTCTTC
>TRBJ1-5|NA|NA|TRBV5-6
CASSLLKGSGQPQHF
TGTGCCAGCAGCTTACTAAAGGGTTCGGGTCAGCCCCAGCATTTT
>TRBJ2-1|NA|NA|TRBV20-1
CSARKMVEQFF
TGCAGTGCTAGAAAAATGGTTGAGCAGTTCTTC
>TRBJ1-5|NA|NA|TRBV7-2
CASSTQGDQPQHF
TGTGCCAGCAGCACCCAAGGGGATCAGCCCCAGCATTTT
>TRBJ2-7|NA|NA|TRBV2
CASKSRIIPYEQYF
TGTGCCAGCAAGTCGAGAATTATACCTTACGAGCAGTACTTC
>TRBJ1-2|TRBD1|NA|TRBV7-9
CASSLLSDRGRPDGYTF
TGTGCCAGCAGCTTACTTTCGGACAGGGGGCGCCCCGATGGCTACACCTTC
>TRBJ2-1|NA|NA|TRBV4-2
CASSRGEDYNEQFF
TGTGCCAGCAGCCGGGGGGAGGACTACAATGAGCAGTTCTTC
>TRBJ2-1|TRBD1|NA|TRBV29-1
CSADGTGVYNEQFF
TGCAGCGCCGACGGGACAGGGGTCTACAATGAGCAGTTCTTC
>TRBJ2-5|NA|NA|TRBV29-1
CSVSAETQYF
TGCAGCGTCTCCGCGGAGACCCAGTACTTC
>TRBJ1-2|NA|NA|TRBV6-1
CASQRGAWDYGYTF
TGTGCCAGCCAGCGGGGGGCTTGGGACTATGGCTACACCTTC
>TRBJ2-5|TRBD2|NA|TRBV7-6
CASSLDGTSRAQYF
TGTGCCAGCAGCTTAGATGGGACTAGCAGAGCCCAGTACTTC
>TRBJ2-1|TRBD2|NA|TRBV9
CASSVVGRAENEQFF
TGTGCCAGCAGCGTAGTCGGGAGGGCCGAAAATGAGCAGTTCTTC
>TRBJ2-5|NA|NA|TRBV25-1
CASSVAGRWETQYF
TGTGCCAGCAGTGTCGCAGGGAGATGGGAGACCCAGTACTTC
>TRBJ2-5|NA|NA|TRBV28
CASSLVSGSSSETQYF
TGTGCCAGCAGTTTAGTCAGTGGTTCTAGCAGCGAGACCCAGTACTTC
>TRBJ2-3|TRBD2|NA|TRBV9
CASSVSGAWDTQYF
TGTGCCAGCAGCGTAAGCGGGGCGTGGGATACGCAGTATTTT
>TRBJ2-7|NA|NA|TRBV10-3
CAISEATGIYEQYF
TGTGCCATCAGTGAGGCTACAGGGATTTACGAGCAGTACTTC
>TRBJ2-7|NA|NA|TRBV19
CASSMGRMPGSPYEQYF
TGTGCCAGTAGTATGGGGAGGATGCCCGGGAGTCCCTACGAGCAGTACTTC
>TRBJ2-1|NA|NA|TRBV5-1
CASSQPHSPGGDSYNEQFF
TGCGCCAGCAGCCAACCTCACTCCCCTGGCGGGGACTCCTACAATGAGCAGTTCTTC
>TRBJ2-7|NA|NA|TRBV11-1
CASSRGGTGSYEQYF
TGTGCCAGCAGTAGAGGTGGGACGGGCTCCTACGAGCAGTACTTC
>TRBJ2-7|TRBD1|NA|TRBV19
CASTMTGVGGEQYF
TGTGCCAGTACCATGACAGGGGTTGGCGGGGAGCAGTACTTC
>TRBJ2-7|NA|NA|TRBV6-5
CASSYRGGGGFYEQYF
TGTGCCAGCAGTTACCGTGGAGGGGGGGGCTTCTACGAGCAGTACTTC
>TRBJ2-1|TRBD2|once|TRBV19
CASSIVAGVKNEQFF
TGTGCCAGTAGTATAGTAGCGGGAGTCAAGAATGAGCAGTTCTTC
>TRBJ2-2|TRBD2|NA|TRBV11-3
CASSLVLARNTGELFF
TGTGCCAGCAGCTTAGTACTAGCGAGGAACACCGGGGAGCTGTTTTTT
>TRBJ2-5|NA|NA|TRBV11-2
CASSSRRTGETQYF
TGTGCCAGCAGCTCCCGCAGAACCGGGGAGACCCAGTACTTC
>TRBJ2-7|TRBD1|NA|TRBV7-2
CASSIGGQTYEQYF
TGTGCCAGCAGCATAGGGGGACAGACCTACGAGCAGTACTTC
>TRBJ2-5|NA|NA|TRBV28
CASSTLGETQYF
TGTGCCAGCAGTACATTGGGGGAGACCCAGTACTTC
>TRBJ2-7|TRBD1|NA|TRBV6-5
CASSPLKGAEQYF
TGTGCCAGCAGTCCTTTAAAGGGGGCTGAGCAGTACTTC
>TRBJ2-7|TRBD2|NA|TRBV5-1
CASSIDSSGRALYEQYF
TGCGCCAGCAGCATTGACTCTAGCGGGAGGGCTCTCTACGAGCAGTACTTC